The source of this T cell receptor beta chain is a study of blood T cell repertoires in COVID-19. In the study overall: Researchers got acute and convalescent COVID-19 samples from the United States, Italy and Spain. Sample material is recorded as cDNA or gDNA derived from T cells, B-cell-depleted T cells, or PBMCs.

Sequencing was performed with immunoSEQ multiplex PCR; in TCRdb, only in-frame clones are kept and a portion is missing. The table records around 400,000 clones, around 87% of them present only once. The V end was cut by 8 bases, the J end by 4 bases, with 14 bases between. The CDR3 length is 13 residues. CDR1 and CDR2 from the germline V gene are MNHEY and SVGAGI. Seattle's cohort entered during active infection and was followed longitudinally. The sequenced material came from peripheral blood. This receptor was taken from a woman aged 55-69 years with COVID-19, enrolled during active disease. The chain has TRBV6-5 and TRBJ1-2; tentatively, D is TRBD1 (5 bases). DNA of the CDR3: TGTGCCAGCGAAAGGGTTAGGGGCTATGGCTACACCTTC. Its protein is CASERVRGYGYTF.